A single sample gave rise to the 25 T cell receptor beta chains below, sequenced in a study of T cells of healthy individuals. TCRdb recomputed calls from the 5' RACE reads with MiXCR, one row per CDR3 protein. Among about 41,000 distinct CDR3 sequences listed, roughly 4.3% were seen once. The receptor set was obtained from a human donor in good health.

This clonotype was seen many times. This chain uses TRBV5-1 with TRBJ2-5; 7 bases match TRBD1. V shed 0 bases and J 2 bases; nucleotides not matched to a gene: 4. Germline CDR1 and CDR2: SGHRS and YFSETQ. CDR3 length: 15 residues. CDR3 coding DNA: TGCGCCAGCAGCTTGGCATTGGACAGGCAAGAGACCCAGTACTTC. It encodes CASSLALDRQETQYF.

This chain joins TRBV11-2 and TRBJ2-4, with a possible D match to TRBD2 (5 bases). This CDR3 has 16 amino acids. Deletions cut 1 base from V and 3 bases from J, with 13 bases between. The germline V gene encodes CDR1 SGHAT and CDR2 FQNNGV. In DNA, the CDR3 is TGTGCCAGCAGCTTAGTTGCTAGCAAGTACAAAAACATTCAGTACTTC. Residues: CASSLVASKYKNIQYF.

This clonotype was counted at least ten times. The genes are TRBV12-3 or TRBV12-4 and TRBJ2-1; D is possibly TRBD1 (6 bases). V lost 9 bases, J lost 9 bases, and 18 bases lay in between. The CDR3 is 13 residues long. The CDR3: CASIRTVLGEQFF. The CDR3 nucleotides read TGTGCCAGTATACGGACAGTCCTCGGTGAGCAGTTCTTC.

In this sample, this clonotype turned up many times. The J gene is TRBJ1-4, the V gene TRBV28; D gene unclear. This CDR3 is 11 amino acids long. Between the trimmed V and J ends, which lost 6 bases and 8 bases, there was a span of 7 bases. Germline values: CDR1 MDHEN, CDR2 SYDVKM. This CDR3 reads CASSIREKLFF. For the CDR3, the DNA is TGTGCCAGCAGCATAAGGGAAAAACTGTTTTTT.

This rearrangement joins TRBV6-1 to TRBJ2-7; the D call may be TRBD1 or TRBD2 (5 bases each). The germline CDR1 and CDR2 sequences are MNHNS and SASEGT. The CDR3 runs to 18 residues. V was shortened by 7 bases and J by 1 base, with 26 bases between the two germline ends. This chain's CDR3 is CASTPRGPTNPGSYEQYF. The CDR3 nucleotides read TGTGCCAGCACTCCCCGGGGACCGACGAACCCCGGGTCCTACGAGCAGTACTTC.

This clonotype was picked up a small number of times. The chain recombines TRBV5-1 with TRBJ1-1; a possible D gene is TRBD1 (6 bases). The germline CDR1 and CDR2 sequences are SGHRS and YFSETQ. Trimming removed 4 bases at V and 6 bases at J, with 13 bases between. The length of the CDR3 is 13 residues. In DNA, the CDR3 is TGCGCCAGCAGCCACTGGGGGGGCCCTGAAGCTTTCTTT. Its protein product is CASSHWGGPEAFF.

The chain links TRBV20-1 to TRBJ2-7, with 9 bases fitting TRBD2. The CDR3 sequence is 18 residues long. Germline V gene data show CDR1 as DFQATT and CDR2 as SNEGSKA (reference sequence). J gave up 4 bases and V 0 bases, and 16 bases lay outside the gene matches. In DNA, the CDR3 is TGCAGTGCTAGAGACACTTGGGGCCTAGCGGGACCTCGGTACGAGCAGTACTTC. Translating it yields CSARDTWGLAGPRYEQYF.

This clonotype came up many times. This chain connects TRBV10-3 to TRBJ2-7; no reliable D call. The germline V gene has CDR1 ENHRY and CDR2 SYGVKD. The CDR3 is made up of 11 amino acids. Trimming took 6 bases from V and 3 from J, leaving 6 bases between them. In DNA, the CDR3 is TGTGCCATCAGAGGCCACTACGAGCAGTACTTC. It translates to CAIRGHYEQYF.

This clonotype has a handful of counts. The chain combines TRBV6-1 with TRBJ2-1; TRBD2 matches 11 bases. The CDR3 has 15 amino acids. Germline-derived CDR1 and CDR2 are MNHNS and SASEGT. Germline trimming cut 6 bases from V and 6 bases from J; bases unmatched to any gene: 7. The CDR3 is CASRGGTSGPNEQFF. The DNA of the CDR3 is TGTGCCAGCAGGGGAGGGACTAGCGGACCCAATGAGCAGTTCTTC.

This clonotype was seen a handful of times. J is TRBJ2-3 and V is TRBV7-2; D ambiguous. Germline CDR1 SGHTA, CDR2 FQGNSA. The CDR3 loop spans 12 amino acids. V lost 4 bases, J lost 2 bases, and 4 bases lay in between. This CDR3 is CASSSFTDTQYF. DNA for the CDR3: TGTGCCAGCAGCTCATTCACAGATACGCAGTATTTT.

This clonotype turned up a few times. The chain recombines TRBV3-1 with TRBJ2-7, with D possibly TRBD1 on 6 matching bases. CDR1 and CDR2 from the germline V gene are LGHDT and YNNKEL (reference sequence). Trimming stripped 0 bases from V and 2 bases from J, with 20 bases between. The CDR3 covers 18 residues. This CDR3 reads CASSQEGGLRKRPYEQYF. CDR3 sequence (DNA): TGTGCCAGCAGCCAAGAAGGGGGTTTAAGAAAGAGACCCTACGAGCAGTACTTC.

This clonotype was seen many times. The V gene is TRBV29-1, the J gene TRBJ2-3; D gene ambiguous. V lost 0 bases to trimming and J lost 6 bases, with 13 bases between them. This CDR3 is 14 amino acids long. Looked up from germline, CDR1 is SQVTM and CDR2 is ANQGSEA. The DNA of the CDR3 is TGCAGCGTTGAAGATGAAAGGCCCGCGGATACGCAGTATTTT. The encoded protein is CSVEDERPADTQYF.

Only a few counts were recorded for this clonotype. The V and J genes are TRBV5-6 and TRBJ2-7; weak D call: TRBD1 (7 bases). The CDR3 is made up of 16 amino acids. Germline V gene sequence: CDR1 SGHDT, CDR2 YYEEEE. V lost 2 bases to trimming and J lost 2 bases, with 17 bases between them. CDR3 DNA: TGTGCCAGCAGCTTATGGAGGGGGCCGGTAGCCTACGAGCAGTACTTC. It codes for CASSLWRGPVAYEQYF.

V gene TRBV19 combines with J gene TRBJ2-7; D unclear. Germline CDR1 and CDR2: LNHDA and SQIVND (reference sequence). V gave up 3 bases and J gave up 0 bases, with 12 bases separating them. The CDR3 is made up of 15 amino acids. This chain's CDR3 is CASSIDRGRSYEQYF. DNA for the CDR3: TGTGCCAGTAGTATTGACCGCGGCCGCTCCTACGAGCAGTACTTC.

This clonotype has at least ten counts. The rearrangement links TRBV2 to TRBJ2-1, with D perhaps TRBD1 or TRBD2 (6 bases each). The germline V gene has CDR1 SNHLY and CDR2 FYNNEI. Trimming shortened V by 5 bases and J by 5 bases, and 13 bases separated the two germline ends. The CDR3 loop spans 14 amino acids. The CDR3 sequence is CASSFDRTNNEQFF. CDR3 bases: TGTGCCAGCAGTTTCGACAGGACTAACAATGAGCAGTTCTTC. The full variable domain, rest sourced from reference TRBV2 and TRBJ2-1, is EPEVTQTPSHQVTQMGQEVILRCVPISNHLYFYWYRQILGQKVEFLVSFYNNEISEKSEIFDDQFSVERPDGSNFTLKIRSTKLEDSAMYFCASSFDRTNNEQFFGPGTRLTVL.

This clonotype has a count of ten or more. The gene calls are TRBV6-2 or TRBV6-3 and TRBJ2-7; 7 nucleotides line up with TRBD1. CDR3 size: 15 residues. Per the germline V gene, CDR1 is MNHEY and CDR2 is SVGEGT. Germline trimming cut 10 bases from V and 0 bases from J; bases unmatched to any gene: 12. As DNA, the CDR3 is TGTGCCACCTTGTCCCGGGACAGATTCTCCTACGAGCAGTACTTC. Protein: CATLSRDRFSYEQYF.

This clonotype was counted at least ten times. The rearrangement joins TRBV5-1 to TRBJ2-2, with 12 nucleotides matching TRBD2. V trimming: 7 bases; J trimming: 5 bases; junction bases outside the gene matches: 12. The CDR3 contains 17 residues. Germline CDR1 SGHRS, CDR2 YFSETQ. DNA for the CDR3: TGCGCCAGCTGCGAACCGGGACTAGCGGGTCGGACCGGGGAGCTGTTTTTT. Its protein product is CASCEPGLAGRTGELFF.

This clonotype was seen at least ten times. For the CDR3, the DNA is TGTGCCAGCAGCGTCGACAGGGCCATTAGTATGGATACGCAGTATTTT. Amino acids: CASSVDRAISMDTQYF. The chain uses TRBV11-2 and TRBJ2-3; 7 positions match TRBD1. Germline CDR1 is SGHAT and CDR2 is FQNNGV. There are 16 residues in the CDR3. V lost 5 bases, J lost 6 bases, and 14 bases stayed unmatched.

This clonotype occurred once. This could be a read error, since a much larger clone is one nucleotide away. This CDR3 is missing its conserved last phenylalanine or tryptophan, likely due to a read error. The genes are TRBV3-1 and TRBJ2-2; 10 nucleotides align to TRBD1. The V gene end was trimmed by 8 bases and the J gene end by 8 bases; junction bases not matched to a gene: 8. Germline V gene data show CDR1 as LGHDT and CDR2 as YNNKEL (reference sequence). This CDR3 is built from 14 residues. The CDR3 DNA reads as TGTGCCAGCTCCCGACAGGGGGCTGGGGGGGAGCTGTTTTCT. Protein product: CASSRQGAGGELFS.

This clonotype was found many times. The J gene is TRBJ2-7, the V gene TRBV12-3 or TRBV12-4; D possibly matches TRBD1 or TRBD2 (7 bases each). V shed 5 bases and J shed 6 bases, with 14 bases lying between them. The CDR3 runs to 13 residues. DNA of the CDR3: TGTGCCAGCAGTCGCCAGGGGGGGGGCGAGCAGTACTTC. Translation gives CASSRQGGGEQYF.

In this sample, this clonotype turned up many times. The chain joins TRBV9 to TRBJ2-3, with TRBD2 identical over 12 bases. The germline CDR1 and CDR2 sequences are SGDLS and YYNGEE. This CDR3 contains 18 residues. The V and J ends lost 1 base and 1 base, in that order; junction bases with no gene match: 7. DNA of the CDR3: TGTGCCAGCAGCGTAAGGCTAGCGGGGGGGCCTGGCACAGATACGCAGTATTTT. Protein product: CASSVRLAGGPGTDTQYF.

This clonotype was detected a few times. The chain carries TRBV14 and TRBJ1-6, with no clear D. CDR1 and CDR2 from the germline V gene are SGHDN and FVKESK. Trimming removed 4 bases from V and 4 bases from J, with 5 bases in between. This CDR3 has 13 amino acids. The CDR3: CASSPGYNSPLHF. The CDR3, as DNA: TGTGCCAGCAGCCCCGGGTATAATTCACCCCTCCACTTT.

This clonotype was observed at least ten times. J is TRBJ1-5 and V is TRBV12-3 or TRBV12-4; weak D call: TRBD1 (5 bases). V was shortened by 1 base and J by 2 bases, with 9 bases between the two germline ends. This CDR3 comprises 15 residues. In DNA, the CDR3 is TGTGCCAGCAGTTTAGGACAGCCCGGCAATCAGCCCCAGCATTTT. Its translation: CASSLGQPGNQPQHF.

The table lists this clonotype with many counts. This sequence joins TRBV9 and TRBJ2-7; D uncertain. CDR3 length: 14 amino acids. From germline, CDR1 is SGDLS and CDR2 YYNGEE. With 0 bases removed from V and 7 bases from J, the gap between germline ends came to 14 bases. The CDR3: CASSVAGSKGEQYF. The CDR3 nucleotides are TGTGCCAGCAGCGTAGCTGGGTCCAAGGGTGAGCAGTACTTC.

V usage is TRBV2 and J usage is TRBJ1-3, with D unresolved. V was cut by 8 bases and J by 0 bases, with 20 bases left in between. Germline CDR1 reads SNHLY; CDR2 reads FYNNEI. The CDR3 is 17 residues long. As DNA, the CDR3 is TGTGCCAGCGAGAAACGGGGTGTCAGTGTCTCTGGAAACACCATATATTTT. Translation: CASEKRGVSVSGNTIYF.